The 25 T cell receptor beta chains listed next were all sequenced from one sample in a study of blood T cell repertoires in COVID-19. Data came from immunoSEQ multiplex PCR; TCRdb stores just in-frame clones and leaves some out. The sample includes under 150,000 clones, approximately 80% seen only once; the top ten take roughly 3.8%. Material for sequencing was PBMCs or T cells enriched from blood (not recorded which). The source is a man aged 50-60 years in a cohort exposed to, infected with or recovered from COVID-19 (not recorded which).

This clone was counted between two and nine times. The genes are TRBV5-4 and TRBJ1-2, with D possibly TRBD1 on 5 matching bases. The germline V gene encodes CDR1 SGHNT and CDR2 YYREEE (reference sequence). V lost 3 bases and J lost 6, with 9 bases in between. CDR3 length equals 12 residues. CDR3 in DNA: TGTGCCAGCAGCTGGGGCAGGGATGGCTACACCTTC. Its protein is CASSWGRDGYTF.

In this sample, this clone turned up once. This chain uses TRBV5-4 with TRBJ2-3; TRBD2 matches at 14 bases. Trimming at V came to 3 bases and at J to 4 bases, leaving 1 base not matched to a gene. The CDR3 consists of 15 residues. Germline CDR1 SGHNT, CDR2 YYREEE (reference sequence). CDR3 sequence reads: CASSWTSGGPDTQYF. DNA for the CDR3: TGTGCCAGCAGCTGGACTAGCGGGGGGCCAGATACGCAGTATTTT.

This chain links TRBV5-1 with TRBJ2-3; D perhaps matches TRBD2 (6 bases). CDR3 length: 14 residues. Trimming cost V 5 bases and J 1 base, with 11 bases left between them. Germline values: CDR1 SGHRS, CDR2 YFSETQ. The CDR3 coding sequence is TGCGCCAGCAGTTTAGCGGTTGGCACAGATACGCAGTATTTT. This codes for CASSLAVGTDTQYF. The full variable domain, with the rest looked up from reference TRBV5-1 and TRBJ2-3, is KAGVTQTPRYLIKTRGQQVTLSCSPISGHRSVSWYQQTPGQGLQFLFEYFSETQRNKGNFPGRFSGRQFSNSRSEMNVSTLELGDSALYLCASSLAVGTDTQYFGPGTRLTVL.

The DNA of the CDR3 is TGTGCCAGCAGAATAAACACAGGCACCGGGGAGCTGTTTTTT. Residues: CASRINTGTGELFF. This chain connects TRBV28 to TRBJ2-2, with D possibly being TRBD1 (5 bases). CDR3 length equals 14 residues. Trimming pared 6 bases from V and 4 bases from J, leaving 12 bases between. Germline V lookup: CDR1 MDHEN, CDR2 SYDVKM.

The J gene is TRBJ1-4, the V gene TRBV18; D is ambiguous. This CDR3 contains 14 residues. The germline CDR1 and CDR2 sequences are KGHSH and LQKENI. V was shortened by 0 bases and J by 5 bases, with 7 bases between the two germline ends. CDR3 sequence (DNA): TGTGCCAGCTCACCACCAGGGAGGAATGAAAAACTGTTTTTT. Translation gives CASSPPGRNEKLFF.

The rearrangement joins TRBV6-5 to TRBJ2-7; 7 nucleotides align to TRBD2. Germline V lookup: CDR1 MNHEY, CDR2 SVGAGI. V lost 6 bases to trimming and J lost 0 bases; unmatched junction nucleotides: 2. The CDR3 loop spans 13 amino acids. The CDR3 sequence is CASRAGLSYEQYF. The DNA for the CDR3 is TGTGCCAGCAGAGCGGGACTCTCCTACGAGCAGTACTTC.

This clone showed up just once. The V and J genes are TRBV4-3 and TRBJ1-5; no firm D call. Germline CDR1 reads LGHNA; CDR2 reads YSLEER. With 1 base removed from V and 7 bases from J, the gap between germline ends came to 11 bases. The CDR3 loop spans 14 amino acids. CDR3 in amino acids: CASSQGGNGQPQHF. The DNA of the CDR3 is TGCGCCAGCAGCCAAGGCGGCAACGGCCAGCCCCAGCATTTT.

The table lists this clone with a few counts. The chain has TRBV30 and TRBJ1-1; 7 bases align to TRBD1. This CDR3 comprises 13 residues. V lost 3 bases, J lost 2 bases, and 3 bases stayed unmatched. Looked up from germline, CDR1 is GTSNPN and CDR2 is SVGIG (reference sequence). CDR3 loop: CAWRTGFNTEAFF. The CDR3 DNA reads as TGTGCCTGGAGGACAGGGTTTAACACTGAAGCTTTCTTT. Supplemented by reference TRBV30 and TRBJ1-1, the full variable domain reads SQTIHQWPATLVQPVGSPLSLECTVEGTSNPNLYWYRQAAGRGLQLLFYSVGIGQISSEVPQNLSASRPQDRQFILSSKKLLLSDSGFYLCAWRTGFNTEAFFGQGTRLTVV.

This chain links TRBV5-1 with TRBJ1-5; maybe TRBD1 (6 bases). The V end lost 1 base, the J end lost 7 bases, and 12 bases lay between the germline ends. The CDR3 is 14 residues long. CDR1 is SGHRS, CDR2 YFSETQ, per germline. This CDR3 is CASSLTGTNQPQHF. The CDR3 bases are TGCGCCAGCAGCTTGACAGGGACCAACCAGCCCCAGCATTTT. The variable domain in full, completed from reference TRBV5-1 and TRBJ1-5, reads KAGVTQTPRYLIKTRGQQVTLSCSPISGHRSVSWYQQTPGQGLQFLFEYFSETQRNKGNFPGRFSGRQFSNSRSEMNVSTLELGDSALYLCASSLTGTNQPQHFGDGTRLSIL.

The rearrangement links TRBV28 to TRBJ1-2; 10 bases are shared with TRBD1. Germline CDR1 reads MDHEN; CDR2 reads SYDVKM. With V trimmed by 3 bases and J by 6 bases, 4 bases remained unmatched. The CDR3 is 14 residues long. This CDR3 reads CASSLVGTGDGYTF. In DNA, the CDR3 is TGTGCCAGCAGTTTGGTAGGGACAGGGGATGGCTACACCTTC.

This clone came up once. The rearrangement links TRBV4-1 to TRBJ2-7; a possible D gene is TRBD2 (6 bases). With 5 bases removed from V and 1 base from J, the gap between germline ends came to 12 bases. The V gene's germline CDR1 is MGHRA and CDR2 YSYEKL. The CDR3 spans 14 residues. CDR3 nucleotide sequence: TGCGCCAGCAGCGGGTATCGGGGGTCCTACGAGCAGTACTTC. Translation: CASSGYRGSYEQYF.

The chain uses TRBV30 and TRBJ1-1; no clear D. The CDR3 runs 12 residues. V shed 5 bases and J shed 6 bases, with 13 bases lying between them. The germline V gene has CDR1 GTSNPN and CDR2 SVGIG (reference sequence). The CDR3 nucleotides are TGTGCCTGGGCGGGTCGGTCCCCTGAAGCTTTCTTT. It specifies CAWAGRSPEAFF. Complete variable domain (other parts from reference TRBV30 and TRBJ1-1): SQTIHQWPATLVQPVGSPLSLECTVEGTSNPNLYWYRQAAGRGLQLLFYSVGIGQISSEVPQNLSASRPQDRQFILSSKKLLLSDSGFYLCAWAGRSPEAFFGQGTRLTVV.

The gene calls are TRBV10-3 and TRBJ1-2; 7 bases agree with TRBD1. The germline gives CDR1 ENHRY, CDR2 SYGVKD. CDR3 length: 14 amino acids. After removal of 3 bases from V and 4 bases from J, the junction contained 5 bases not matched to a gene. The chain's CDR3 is CAISEQGRIYGYTF. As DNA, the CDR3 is TGTGCCATCAGTGAACAGGGGAGGATCTATGGCTACACCTTC.

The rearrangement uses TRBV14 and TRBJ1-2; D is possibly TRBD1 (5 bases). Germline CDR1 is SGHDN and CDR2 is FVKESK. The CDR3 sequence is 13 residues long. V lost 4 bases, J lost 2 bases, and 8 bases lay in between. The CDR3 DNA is TGTGCCAGCAGCCGCGACAGAAACTATGGCTACACCTTC. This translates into CASSRDRNYGYTF.

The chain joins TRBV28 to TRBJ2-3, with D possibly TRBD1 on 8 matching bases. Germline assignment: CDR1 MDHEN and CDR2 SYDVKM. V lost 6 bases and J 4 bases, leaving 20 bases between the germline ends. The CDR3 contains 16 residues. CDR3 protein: CASRDTGGGVSDTQYF. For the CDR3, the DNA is TGTGCCAGCAGAGACACAGGGGGAGGGGTCTCAGATACGCAGTATTTT.

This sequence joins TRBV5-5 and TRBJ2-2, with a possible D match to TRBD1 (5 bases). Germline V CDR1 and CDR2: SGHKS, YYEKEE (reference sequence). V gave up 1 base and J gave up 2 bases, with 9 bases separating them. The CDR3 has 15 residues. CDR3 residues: CASSLWTQNTGELFF. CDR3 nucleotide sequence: TGTGCCAGCAGCTTGTGGACACAAAACACCGGGGAGCTGTTTTTT. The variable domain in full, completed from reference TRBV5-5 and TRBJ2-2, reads DAGVTQSPTHLIKTRGQQVTLRCSPISGHKSVSWYQQVLGQGPQFIFQYYEKEERGRGNFPDRFSARQFPNYSSELNVNALLLGDSALYLCASSLWTQNTGELFFGEGSRLTVL.

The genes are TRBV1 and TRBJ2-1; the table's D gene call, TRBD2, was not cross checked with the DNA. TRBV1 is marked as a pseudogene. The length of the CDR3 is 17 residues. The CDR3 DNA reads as TGCACCAGCAGCCGGGGAGCTAGCGGGGGAGAGTACAATGAGCAGTTCTTC. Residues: CTSSRGASGGEYNEQFF.

The CDR3 protein is CASSLREAGSNEQFF. CDR3 sequence (DNA): TGTGCCAGCAGCTTGCGGGAAGCGGGTTCCAATGAGCAGTTCTTC. The J gene is TRBJ2-1, the V gene TRBV5-6, with a weak D call TRBD2 (6 bases). The germline V gene encodes CDR1 SGHDT and CDR2 YYEEEE. Trimming cost V 1 base and J 6 bases, with 14 bases left between them. This CDR3 comprises 15 residues.

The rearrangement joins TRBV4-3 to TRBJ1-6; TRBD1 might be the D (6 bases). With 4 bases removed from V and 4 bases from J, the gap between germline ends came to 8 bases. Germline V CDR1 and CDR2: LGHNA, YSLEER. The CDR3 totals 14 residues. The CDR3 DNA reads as TGCGCCAGCAGCCCCGGACAGTATAATTCACCCCTCCACTTT. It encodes CASSPGQYNSPLHF.

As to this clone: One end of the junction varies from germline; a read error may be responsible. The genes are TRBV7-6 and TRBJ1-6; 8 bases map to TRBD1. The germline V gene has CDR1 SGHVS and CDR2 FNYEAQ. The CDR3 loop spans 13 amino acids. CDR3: CASSPDYRGILDF. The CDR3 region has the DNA TGTGCCAGCAGCCCAGACTACAGGGGGATTCTCGACTTT.

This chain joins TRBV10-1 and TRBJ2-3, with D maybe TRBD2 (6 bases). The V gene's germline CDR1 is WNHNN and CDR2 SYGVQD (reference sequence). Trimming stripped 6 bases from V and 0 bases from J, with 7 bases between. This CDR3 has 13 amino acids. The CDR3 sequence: CASSGSSTDTQYF. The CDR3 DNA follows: TGCGCCAGCAGCGGGAGTAGCACAGATACGCAGTATTTT.

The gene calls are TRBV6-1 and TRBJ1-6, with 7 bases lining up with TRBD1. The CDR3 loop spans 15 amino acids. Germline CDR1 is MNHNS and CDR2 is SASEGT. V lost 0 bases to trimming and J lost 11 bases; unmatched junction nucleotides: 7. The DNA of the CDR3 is TGTGCCAGCAGTGAAGCTCAGGGGGTGGTGACACCCCTCCACTTT. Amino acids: CASSEAQGVVTPLHF.

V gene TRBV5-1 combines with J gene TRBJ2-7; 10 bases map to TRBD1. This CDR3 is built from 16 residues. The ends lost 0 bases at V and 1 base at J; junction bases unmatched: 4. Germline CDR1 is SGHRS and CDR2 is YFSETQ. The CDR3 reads CASSLGQGAVSYEQYF. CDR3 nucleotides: TGCGCCAGCAGCTTGGGACAGGGGGCCGTGTCCTACGAGCAGTACTTC.

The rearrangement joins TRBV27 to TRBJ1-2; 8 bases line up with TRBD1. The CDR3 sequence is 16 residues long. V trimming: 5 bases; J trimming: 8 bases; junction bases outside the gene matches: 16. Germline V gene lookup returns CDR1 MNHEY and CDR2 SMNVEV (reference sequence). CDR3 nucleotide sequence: TGTGCCAGCAGTCAGGGGACAGGTTCCCTCTCCGGAGGCTACACCTTC. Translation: CASSQGTGSLSGGYTF.

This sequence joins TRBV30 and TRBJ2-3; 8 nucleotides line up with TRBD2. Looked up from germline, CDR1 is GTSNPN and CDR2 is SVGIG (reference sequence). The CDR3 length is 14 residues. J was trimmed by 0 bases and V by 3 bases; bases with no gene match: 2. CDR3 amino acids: CAWRLAASTDTQYF. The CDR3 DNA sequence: TGTGCCTGGAGACTAGCGGCAAGCACAGATACGCAGTATTTT.